The 18 T cell receptor beta chains below all came from one sample that was sequenced in a study of T cells in Graves' hyperthyroidism and ophthalmopathy. The investigators amplified TCR beta CDR3 regions from RNA transcripts. A set of HTBI primers served as the primers for a first-round RT-PCR of the TCR CDR3. In TCRdb, the multiplex PCR reads were re-called with MiXCR into one record per CDR3 protein. The sample consists of about 290,000 distinct CDR3 sequences, about 16% of them appearing once. Sequencing used blood. The receptors stem from a woman between 45 and 60 years old with Graves' hyperthyroidism that later progressed to Graves' ophthalmopathy.

This sequence joins TRBV20-1 and TRBJ2-3; 8 nucleotides line up with TRBD2. Germline V gene data show CDR1 as DFQATT and CDR2 as SNEGSKA (reference sequence). With 3 bases clipped from V and 7 bases from J, the junction kept 15 bases outside the gene matches. This CDR3 has 16 residues. CDR3 region: CSARAGLALPQNTQYF. The CDR3 DNA sequence: TGCAGTGCTAGGGCCGGACTAGCCCTCCCACAGAATACGCAGTATTTT.

This clonotype appeared many times. The J gene is TRBJ2-1, the V gene TRBV20-1; maybe TRBD2 (5 bases). Per germline, CDR1 DFQATT and CDR2 SNEGSKA (reference sequence). V was clipped by 6 bases and J by 10 bases, with 13 bases between them. This CDR3 spans 11 amino acids. CDR3 nucleotide sequence: TGCAGTGCGTTACGAGCGGACGAGCAGTTCTTC. Its translation: CSALRADEQFF.

There are a few counts of this clonotype. The gene calls are TRBV19 and TRBJ1-2, with a possible D match to TRBD1 (6 bases). Trimming stripped 4 bases from V and 6 bases from J, with 18 bases between. Germline values: CDR1 LNHDA, CDR2 SQIVND (reference sequence). The CDR3 runs 15 residues. CDR3 sequence reads: CASSRWDTVTNGYTF. As DNA, the CDR3 is TGTGCCAGTAGTAGATGGGACACGGTGACTAATGGCTACACCTTC.

The sample holds many counts of this clonotype. CDR3 residues: CASSRVASGYNEQFF. CDR3 in DNA: TGTGCCAGCAGTCGAGTAGCTAGCGGATACAATGAGCAGTTCTTC. The V and J genes are TRBV3-1 and TRBJ2-1; the match to TRBD2 covers 7 bases. The germline V gene encodes CDR1 LGHDT and CDR2 YNNKEL (reference sequence). This CDR3 region has 15 residues. V gave up 6 bases and J gave up 4 bases; unmatched junction bases: 9.

The V call is TRBV19, the J call TRBJ1-6, with 9 bases aligning to TRBD1. Germline V CDR1 and CDR2: LNHDA, SQIVND (reference sequence). The CDR3 spans 15 residues. The J segment lost 10 bases and the V segment lost 7 bases, leaving 11 bases of the junction unmatched. DNA for the CDR3: TGTGCCAGTACCGAGAGGGGACAGGGCTTCTCACCCCTCCACTTT. Its protein product is CASTERGQGFSPLHF.

CDR3 sequence reads: CASSLDGTRAYEQYF. The CDR3 DNA reads as TGTGCCAGCAGCTTAGACGGGACTAGAGCTTACGAGCAGTACTTC. The chain combines TRBV11-2 with TRBJ2-7; 8 nucleotides match TRBD2. V shed 0 bases, J shed 4 bases, and the junction held 5 bases outside the gene matches. The CDR3 consists of 15 residues. Germline CDR1 and CDR2: SGHAT and FQNNGV.

This rearrangement joins TRBV27 to TRBJ1-2; D possibly corresponds to TRBD1 (6 bases). V lost 2 bases and J 0 bases, leaving 13 bases between the germline ends. The CDR3 runs to 16 residues. Looked up from germline, CDR1 is MNHEY and CDR2 is SMNVEV (reference sequence). The CDR3 loop reads CASSLQGTPSNYGYTF. For the CDR3, the DNA is TGTGCCAGCAGTTTACAGGGGACCCCTTCTAACTATGGCTACACCTTC.

This clonotype was recorded many times. This rearrangement joins TRBV20-1 to TRBJ1-1; 7 nucleotides match TRBD1. Germline V gene data show CDR1 as DFQATT and CDR2 as SNEGSKA (reference sequence). The V gene end was trimmed by 1 base and the J gene end by 0 bases; junction bases not matched to a gene: 2. This CDR3 region has 14 residues. In DNA, the CDR3 is TGCAGTGCTAGAGTTGGACAGGTGAACACTGAAGCTTTCTTT. Protein sequence: CSARVGQVNTEAFF.

This clonotype appeared a few times. J is TRBJ1-4 and V is TRBV5-1, with D unresolved. This CDR3 contains 14 residues. V was clipped by 1 base and J by 7 bases, with 11 bases between them. Germline-derived CDR1 and CDR2 are SGHRS and YFSETQ. This chain's CDR3 is CASSLRRPSEKLFF. CDR3 in DNA: TGCGCCAGCAGCTTGCGTAGGCCCAGTGAAAAACTGTTTTTT.

V usage is TRBV28 and J usage is TRBJ1-2; D perhaps matches TRBD1 (6 bases). This CDR3 region has 14 residues. V was trimmed by 7 bases and J by 5 bases, leaving 17 bases between them. Germline CDR1 is MDHEN and CDR2 is SYDVKM. The CDR3 DNA is TGTGCCAGCACTGCGGGGGGGGCCGTATATGGCTACACCTTC. Translation gives CASTAGGAVYGYTF.

This clonotype was picked up many times. The chain joins TRBV7-8 to TRBJ2-7; the match to TRBD2 covers 14 bases. The germline V gene encodes CDR1 SGHVS and CDR2 FQNEAQ. This CDR3 comprises 16 residues. Losses at the gene ends were 3 bases for V and 4 bases for J; bases not matched to a gene: 5. The DNA for the CDR3 is TGTGCCAGCAGCTTGACTAGCGGGAGGGCCGGTTACGAGCAGTACTTC. This sequence encodes CASSLTSGRAGYEQYF.

This clonotype was found many times. The J gene is TRBJ1-1, the V gene TRBV7-9; 8 bases line up with TRBD1. This CDR3 is built from 14 residues. CDR1 is SEHNR, CDR2 FQNEAQ, per germline (reference sequence). Unmatched junction bases numbered 10, after V lost 3 bases and J lost 10 bases. The CDR3 DNA reads TGTGCCAGCAGCTTTTTCACTACCACAGGGGGAGCTTTCTTT. This translates into CASSFFTTTGGAFF.

This clonotype turned up a few times. This chain links TRBV14 with TRBJ2-1, with 7 nucleotides matching TRBD2. After removal of 1 base from V and 6 bases from J, the junction contained 9 bases not matched to a gene. CDR1 SGHDN and CDR2 FVKESK come from the germline V gene. The CDR3 sequence is 16 residues long. CDR3 region: CASSQGFNGRPNEQFF. The CDR3 bases are TGTGCCAGCAGCCAAGGATTCAACGGGAGGCCCAATGAGCAGTTCTTC.

This clonotype was observed at least ten times. The J gene is TRBJ2-5, the V gene TRBV5-1, with D unclear. CDR3 length equals 15 residues. V was clipped by 0 bases and J by 1 base, with 10 bases between them. Germline CDR1 SGHRS, CDR2 YFSETQ. CDR3 loop: CASSLAGTTQETQYF. CDR3 DNA sequence: TGCGCCAGCAGCTTGGCCGGAACGACCCAAGAGACCCAGTACTTC.

This clonotype was recorded many times. This chain links TRBV2 with TRBJ1-5, with D maybe TRBD1 (5 bases). CDR1 and CDR2 from the germline V gene are SNHLY and FYNNEI. There are 14 residues in the CDR3. V lost 6 bases and J 6 bases, leaving 15 bases between the germline ends. The CDR3 DNA is TGTGCCAGCAGCGACGACAGTGGCGGTCAGCCCCAGCATTTT. Protein: CASSDDSGGQPQHF.

This clonotype has just a few counts. J is TRBJ1-6 and V is TRBV9; 7 nucleotides agree with TRBD1. V shed 0 bases and J 8 bases; nucleotides not matched to a gene: 5. The germline CDR1 and CDR2 sequences are SGDLS and YYNGEE. This CDR3 contains 15 residues. This chain's CDR3 is CASSVDGGGDSPLHF. The CDR3 DNA reads TGTGCCAGCAGCGTAGACGGAGGGGGCGATTCACCCCTCCACTTT.

This clonotype was counted many times. The rearrangement joins TRBV5-8 to TRBJ2-3; TRBD2 aligns across 13 bases. This CDR3 spans 16 amino acids. V dropped 4 bases and J dropped 6; count of bases not matched to a gene: 8. The germline gives CDR1 SGHTS, CDR2 YDEGEE. The DNA of the CDR3 is TGTGCCAGCAGCATAGGACTAGCGGGAGTTGCTGATACGCAGTATTTT. This encodes CASSIGLAGVADTQYF.

This clonotype came up many times. The genes are TRBV3-1 and TRBJ2-7, with TRBD2 matching over 10 bases. Per the germline V gene, CDR1 is LGHDT and CDR2 is YNNKEL (reference sequence). Trimming removed 4 bases from V and 5 bases from J; junction bases left unmatched: 5. The CDR3 loop spans 14 amino acids. The CDR3 nucleotides are TGTGCCAGCAGCCCGAGCGGGAGGGTCCACGAGCAGTACTTC. This translates into CASSPSGRVHEQYF.